The next 23 T cell receptor beta chains were all read from a single sample in a study of T cells in lung cancer brain metastases. The assay was immunoSEQ multiplex PCR, and TCRdb's table has in-frame clones only and misses some. Counted here are about 4,900 clones, around 83% occurring once; the ten biggest clones make up around 3%. The sequencing input was tumor tissue from the primary lung tumor. These receptors all stem from a woman between 50 and 59 years old with non-small cell lung cancer.

About this clone: At one end, the junction sequence differs from germline, possibly due to a read error. V gene TRBV7-6 combines with J gene TRBJ2-1, with a possible D match to TRBD2 (6 bases). This CDR3 comprises 14 residues. In germline, CDR1 is SGHVS, CDR2 FNYEAQ. CDR3 amino acids: CANSFTGDANEQFF. The CDR3 DNA reads as TGTGCCAACAGCTTCACGGGAGATGCCAATGAGCAGTTCTTC. Using reference TRBV7-6 and TRBJ2-1 for the parts outside the CDR3, the full variable domain is GAGVSQSPRYKVTKRGQDVALRCDPISGHVSLYWYRQALGQGPEFLTYFNYEAQQDKSGLPNDRFSAERPEGSISTLTIQRTEQRDSAMYRCANSFTGDANEQFFGPGTRLTVL.

In the case of this clone: The same CDR3 can be traced to other DNA sequences in this sample. The rearrangement links TRBV27 to TRBJ2-3, with a weak D call TRBD1 (5 bases). V was clipped by 11 bases and J by 0 bases, with 12 bases between them. The CDR3 length is 13 residues. Germline CDR1 MNHEY, CDR2 SMNVEV (reference sequence). The CDR3 region is CAARGPSTDTQYF. CDR3 coding DNA: TGTGCCGCAAGGGGTCCAAGCACAGATACGCAGTATTTT.

As DNA, the CDR3 is TGTGCCATCCAGACTAGCGGCAAGGGCGAGCAGTACTTC. Translated: CAIQTSGKGEQYF. The chain couples TRBV2 to TRBJ2-7, with 9 bases that match TRBD2. Germline CDR1 reads SNHLY; CDR2 reads FYNNEI. V lost 10 bases, J lost 6 bases, and 10 bases stayed unmatched. The CDR3 spans 13 residues.

The rearrangement joins TRBV19 to TRBJ2-3, with 10 bases matching TRBD1. CDR1 and CDR2 from the germline V gene are LNHDA and SQIVND (reference sequence). Trimming at V came to 1 base and at J to 7 bases, leaving 5 bases not matched to a gene. The CDR3 has 15 residues. The chain's CDR3 is CASSIGGTGANTQYF. In DNA, the CDR3 is TGTGCCAGTAGTATAGGAGGGACAGGGGCCAATACGCAGTATTTT.

This clone was seen only once. The gene calls are TRBV30 and TRBJ1-1; a weak D match, TRBD1 (5 bases). The length of the CDR3 is 13 residues. The ends were cut back, 3 bases at V and 1 base at J, with 9 bases in the middle. Looked up from germline, CDR1 is GTSNPN and CDR2 is SVGIG (reference sequence). Here the CDR3 reads CAWRGATNTEAFF. The DNA for the CDR3 is TGTGCCTGGAGAGGGGCCACGAACACTGAAGCTTTCTTT.

Turning to this clone: One end of the junction fails to match germline, which may point to a read error. Other DNA variants within this sample encode the same CDR3. This chain uses TRBV7-9 with TRBJ2-3, with 10 bases lining up with TRBD2. The CDR3 loop spans 15 amino acids. The V gene's germline CDR1 is SEHNR and CDR2 FQNEAQ (reference sequence). The chain's CDR3 is CASILAGGEADTQYF. The CDR3 region has the DNA TGTGCCAGCATCTTAGCGGGGGGAGAGGCAGATACGCAGTATTTT.

The chain joins TRBV7-2 to TRBJ1-2; D uncertain. CDR3 length equals 14 residues. Germline V gene sequence: CDR1 SGHTA, CDR2 FQGNSA. Deletions cut 2 bases from V and 6 bases from J, with 13 bases between. The chain's CDR3 is CASSLIPGLNGYTF. The CDR3 bases are TGTGCCAGCAGCTTAATTCCGGGGTTGAATGGCTACACCTTC.

V gene TRBV5-6 combines with J gene TRBJ2-7, with 12 bases matching TRBD2. V trimming: 5 bases; J trimming: 2 bases; junction bases outside the gene matches: 5. This CDR3 contains 15 residues. Germline CDR1 reads SGHDT; CDR2 reads YYEEEE. This CDR3 is CASSRTSGGPYEQYF. The CDR3 bases are TGTGCCAGCAGTAGAACTAGCGGGGGGCCCTACGAGCAGTACTTC.

The CDR3 reads CASSAARTGTIYF. The CDR3, as DNA: TGTGCCAGCAGTGCAGCTCGGACTGGCACCATATATTTT. V gene TRBV6-1 combines with J gene TRBJ1-3; D ambiguous. The CDR3 is 13 residues long. V lost 4 bases and J 9 bases, leaving 13 bases between the germline ends. Germline CDR1 reads MNHNS; CDR2 reads SASEGT.

V gene TRBV11-3 combines with J gene TRBJ2-1; D call uncertain. CDR1 is SGHNT and CDR2 is YENEEA in the germline V gene. The ends were cut back, 3 bases at V and 5 bases at J, with 8 bases in the middle. The CDR3 length is 13 residues. The CDR3, as DNA: TGTGCCAGCAGCTTGATTCCCGACAATGAGCAGTTCTTC. This sequence encodes CASSLIPDNEQFF.

The chain carries TRBV9 and TRBJ1-1; perhaps TRBD1 as D (5 bases). The CDR3 runs to 14 residues. The V gene's germline CDR1 is SGDLS and CDR2 YYNGEE. Trimming took off 4 bases at V and 0 bases at J, with 10 bases between the two ends. CDR3 loop: CASSSQTVNTEAFF. CDR3 nucleotides: TGTGCCAGCAGCTCGCAGACAGTGAACACTGAAGCTTTCTTT.

The V gene is TRBV6-6, the J gene TRBJ1-2; maybe TRBD1 (5 bases). V was cut by 2 bases and J by 5 bases, with 15 bases left in between. This CDR3 region has 15 residues. From germline, CDR1 is MNHNY and CDR2 SVGAGI (reference sequence). In DNA, the CDR3 is TGTGCCAGCAGTTACGGGGGGACGGGAGCTTATGGCTACACCTTC. This codes for CASSYGGTGAYGYTF.

The chain has TRBV27 and TRBJ1-2; 8 nucleotides agree with TRBD1. Germline lookup yields CDR1 MNHEY and CDR2 SMNVEV (reference sequence). V was clipped by 6 bases and J by 7 bases; unmatched bases: 7. The CDR3 spans 13 residues. As DNA, the CDR3 is TGTGCCAGCAGGTCGGACAGGGTTTTTGGCTACACCTTC. Its protein product is CASRSDRVFGYTF.

In its sample, this clone was seen a few times. The chain joins TRBV15 to TRBJ2-7; 8 positions agree with TRBD1. V lost 7 bases to trimming and J lost 2 bases; unmatched junction nucleotides: 7. Germline CDR1 is LNHNV and CDR2 is YYDKDF (reference sequence). CDR3 length equals 14 residues. CDR3 sequence (DNA): TGTGCCACCACCAACCGGGACAGGCCCTACGAGCAGTACTTC. Encoded protein: CATTNRDRPYEQYF. The full variable domain, its missing parts supplied by reference TRBV15 and TRBJ2-7, is DAMVIQNPRYQVTQFGKPVTLSCSQTLNHNVMYWYQQKSSQAPKLLFHYYDKDFNNEADTPDNFQSRRPNTSFCFLDIRSPGLGDTAMYLCATTNRDRPYEQYFGPGTRLTVT.

V is TRBV15 and J is TRBJ2-2; D is possibly TRBD2 (5 bases). There are 15 residues in the CDR3. Between the trimmed V and J ends, which lost 7 bases and 1 base, there was a span of 13 bases. Germline V gives CDR1 LNHNV, CDR2 YYDKDF (reference sequence). The CDR3 coding sequence is TGTGCCACCAAAGGAAGCGAGGGGAACACCGGGGAGCTGTTTTTT. Protein sequence: CATKGSEGNTGELFF.

Here the CDR3 reads CASSLDNSGNTIYF. The CDR3 bases are TGCGCCAGCAGCTTGGACAACTCTGGAAACACCATATATTTT. The rearrangement links TRBV5-1 to TRBJ1-3; D not certain. The CDR3 loop spans 14 amino acids. The germline V and J ends were trimmed by 0 bases and 0 bases, with 4 bases remaining between them. Germline loops: CDR1 SGHRS, CDR2 YFSETQ. The full variable domain, with the rest looked up from reference TRBV5-1 and TRBJ1-3, is KAGVTQTPRYLIKTRGQQVTLSCSPISGHRSVSWYQQTPGQGLQFLFEYFSETQRNKGNFPGRFSGRQFSNSRSEMNVSTLELGDSALYLCASSLDNSGNTIYFGEGSWLTVV.

The V gene is TRBV10-2, the J gene TRBJ2-3; 10 nucleotides match TRBD2. The junction had 10 bases not matched to a gene; V was cut back by 3 bases and J by 7 bases. In germline, CDR1 is WSHSY, CDR2 SAAADI. There are 16 residues in the CDR3. In DNA form, the CDR3 reads TGCGCCAGCAGTGATGGGACTAGCGAGAGGGCCAATACGCAGTATTTT. This gives the protein CASSDGTSERANTQYF.

The chain has TRBV7-3 and TRBJ2-7; TRBD2 matches 8 bases. The germline V gene has CDR1 SGHTA and CDR2 FQGTGA. This CDR3 contains 15 residues. V gave up 2 bases and J gave up 3 bases; unmatched junction bases: 6. The CDR3 sequence: CASSLSGGHIYEQYF. CDR3 DNA: TGTGCCAGCAGCTTATCGGGGGGGCATATCTACGAGCAGTACTTC.

This sequence joins TRBV30 and TRBJ1-3; weak D call: TRBD1 (5 bases). This CDR3 contains 13 residues. V was pared by 2 bases and J by 9 bases, with 14 bases between. Germline V gene lookup returns CDR1 GTSNPN and CDR2 SVGIG (reference sequence). CDR3 in amino acids: CAWSRGLDATIYF. CDR3 bases: TGTGCCTGGAGTAGGGGACTCGATGCCACCATATATTTT.

The J gene is TRBJ1-5, the V gene TRBV6-1; D perhaps matches TRBD1 (5 bases). Germline V gene lookup returns CDR1 MNHNS and CDR2 SASEGT. The CDR3 has 16 amino acids. V lost 0 bases and J lost 0, with 9 bases in between. CDR3 residues: CASSEARRASNQPQHF. DNA of the CDR3: TGTGCCAGCAGTGAAGCTCGCAGGGCTAGCAATCAGCCCCAGCATTTT.

V is TRBV6-6 and J is TRBJ2-3; D call uncertain. CDR3 size: 12 residues. Trimming took off 6 bases at V and 5 bases at J, with 9 bases between the two ends. CDR1 and CDR2 (germline): MNHNY, SVGAGI (reference sequence). CDR3 nucleotides: TGTGCCAGCAGGGGGAAAGGAGATACGCAGTATTTT. This codes for CASRGKGDTQYF.

The CDR3 bases are TGTGCCAGCAGTCGGGGAAATGACAATGAGCAGTTCTTC. Translation gives CASSRGNDNEQFF. The chain employs TRBV6-6 and TRBJ2-1; tentatively, D is TRBD2 (5 bases). Germline-derived CDR1 and CDR2 are MNHNY and SVGAGI (reference sequence). This CDR3 is built from 13 residues. Trimming removed 5 bases from V and 5 bases from J, with 10 bases in between.

This rearrangement joins TRBV18 to TRBJ2-1, with D perhaps TRBD2 (5 bases). Germline assignment: CDR1 KGHSH and CDR2 LQKENI. The CDR3 is 16 residues long. V lost 5 bases to trimming and J lost 0 bases, with 14 bases between them. The CDR3 sequence: CASSSPSRSSYNEQFF. The CDR3 DNA reads TGTGCCAGCTCATCCCCTAGCAGAAGCTCCTACAATGAGCAGTTCTTC.